This TCR beta chain comes out of a study of T cell responses to AZD1222 COVID-19 vaccine. General study points: Two doses of AZD1222 preceded a rise in Spike-specific TCR breadth and depth. Donors skewed white British and female; clonal diversity was possibly underestimated. Only after the peak T cell response were repertoires sampled.

Per the germline V gene, CDR1 is KGHSH and CDR2 is LQKENI. This CDR3 region has 15 residues. Trimming took 6 bases from V and 1 from J; bases not matched to a gene: 8. The method was immunoSEQ multiplex PCR; TCRdb's version includes in-frame clones alone and lacks a portion of them. The data hold approximately 150,000 clones, with 70% to 90% observed a single time. Worth noting for this clone: Its cognate antigen is unknown.

This sample comprised peripheral blood, obtained 28 days after the second dose of the MenACWY control vaccine. V and J are TRBV18 and TRBJ1-1, with 7 bases identical to TRBD1. The source is an adult who received the MenACWY meningococcal vaccine as a control. CDR3: CASSQTGEPNTEAFF. CDR3 nucleotide sequence: TGTGCCAGCTCCCAAACAGGGGAACCGAACACTGAAGCTTTCTTT.